The next 11 T cell receptor beta chains were all read from a single sample in a study of response to subunit inactivated influenza vaccine. TCRdb ran MiXCR on the RT-PCR reads and lists one entry per CDR3 protein. The table has about 620,000 distinct CDR3 sequences, 12% seen once; the top ten hold around 9.6%. The sequenced sample was PBMCs from blood, obtained on the day of vaccination. The source of these receptors is a man between 50 and 59 years old who received an inactivated influenza vaccine.

This clonotype was counted between two and nine times. The chain links TRBV11-2 to TRBJ1-6; D call uncertain. CDR3 length: 15 residues. V was clipped by 0 bases and J by 7 bases, with 10 bases between them. Per the germline V gene, CDR1 is SGHAT and CDR2 is FQNNGV. The CDR3 region is CASSLDPIENSPLHF. The CDR3 DNA reads TGTGCCAGCAGCTTAGATCCTATTGAGAATTCACCCCTCCACTTT. Together with reference TRBV11-2 and TRBJ1-6, the CDR3 gives the full variable domain: EAGVAQSPRYKIIEKRQSVAFWCNPISGHATLYWYQQILGQGPKLLIQFQNNGVVDDSQLPKDRFSAERLKGVDSTLKIQPAKLEDSAVYLCASSLDPIENSPLHFGNGTRLTVT.

This clonotype was recorded a few times. The V and J genes are TRBV11-2 and TRBJ2-1, with 7 bases identical to TRBD2. Germline CDR1 SGHAT, CDR2 FQNNGV. The CDR3 sequence is 12 residues long. The trim removed 4 bases at V and 7 bases at J, leaving 1 base unmatched. The CDR3 sequence: CASSSAGNEQFF. In DNA, the CDR3 is TGTGCCAGCAGCTCAGCGGGAAATGAGCAGTTCTTC.

In this sample, this clonotype turned up a few times. V usage is TRBV12-3 or TRBV12-4 and J usage is TRBJ1-1, with TRBD1 matching over 7 bases. The junction had 8 bases not matched to a gene; V was cut back by 6 bases and J by 1 base. This CDR3 contains 15 residues. CDR3 sequence reads: CASRPLQGSNTEAFF. The CDR3 DNA follows: TGTGCCAGCAGACCCTTACAGGGGTCGAACACTGAAGCTTTCTTT.

The rearrangement uses TRBV3-1 and TRBJ1-1; 9 nucleotides line up with TRBD1. Germline CDR1 and CDR2: LGHDT and YNNKEL (reference sequence). Trimming took 6 bases from V and 8 from J; bases not matched to a gene: 7. This CDR3 comprises 13 residues. In nucleotides, the CDR3 is TGTGCCAGCAGAAGACAGGGGGAGCTAGAAGCTTTCTTT. Protein: CASRRQGELEAFF. Full variable domain (missing parts from reference TRBV3-1 and TRBJ1-1): DTAVSQTPKYLVTQMGNDKSIKCEQNLGHDTMYWYKQDSKKFLKIMFSYNNKELIINETVPNRFSPKSPDKAHLNLHINSLELGDSAVYFCASRRQGELEAFFGQGTRLTVV.

The CDR3 nucleotides read TGCGCCAGCAGCCAAGGGGTCTGGCAGGCGGAGGGCTACGAGCAGTACTTC. Its translation is CASSQGVWQAEGYEQYF. The rearrangement joins TRBV4-3 to TRBJ2-7, with D maybe TRBD2 (6 bases). Trimming removed 1 base at V and 3 bases at J, with 19 bases between. Germline V CDR1 and CDR2: LGHNA, YSLEER. The CDR3 is 17 amino acids.

In this sample, this clonotype turned up many times. The chain links TRBV7-8 to TRBJ2-1, with D possibly being TRBD1 (6 bases). From germline, CDR1 is SGHVS and CDR2 FQNEAQ. V was shortened by 2 bases and J by 3 bases, with 8 bases between the two germline ends. The length of the CDR3 is 14 residues. The CDR3 DNA follows: TGTGCCAGCAGCTTATGGGACATCTACAATGAGCAGTTCTTC. The encoded protein is CASSLWDIYNEQFF.

The chain combines TRBV5-5 with TRBJ2-7, with 8 bases fitting TRBD1. Germline CDR1 reads SGHKS; CDR2 reads YYEKEE (reference sequence). The V segment lost 4 bases and the J segment 3 bases; nucleotides outside the gene matches: 3. There are 13 residues in the CDR3. The chain's CDR3 is CASSKTGVYEQYF. For the CDR3, the DNA is TGTGCCAGCAGCAAGACAGGGGTCTACGAGCAGTACTTC.

This clonotype was detected ten times or more. V is TRBV20-1 and J is TRBJ1-1, with 11 positions matching TRBD1. CDR3 length: 17 residues. Germline loops: CDR1 DFQATT, CDR2 SNEGSKA (reference sequence). The J segment lost 3 bases and the V segment lost 4 bases, leaving 13 bases of the junction unmatched. CDR3 sequence (DNA): TGCAGTGCTAATCGGGACAGGGGGAGTATAGTATACACTGAAGCTTTCTTT. Encoded protein: CSANRDRGSIVYTEAFF.

In this sample, this clonotype turned up a few times. This rearrangement joins TRBV9 to TRBJ2-6; D unclear. The ends were cut back, 0 bases at V and 2 bases at J, with 12 bases in the middle. The CDR3 consists of 17 residues. Germline V lookup: CDR1 SGDLS, CDR2 YYNGEE. This chain's CDR3 is CASSVDPSSPGANVLTF. CDR3 in DNA: TGTGCCAGCAGCGTAGACCCGTCCTCCCCTGGGGCCAACGTCCTGACTTTC.

This clonotype was counted ten times or more. The chain employs TRBV27 and TRBJ2-7; 10 bases align to TRBD2. CDR3 size: 15 residues. With 3 bases clipped from V and 4 bases from J, the junction kept 6 bases outside the gene matches. Germline V gives CDR1 MNHEY, CDR2 SMNVEV (reference sequence). The CDR3 protein is CASSFNLAGAYEQYF. The CDR3 DNA follows: TGTGCCAGCAGTTTTAATCTAGCGGGAGCTTACGAGCAGTACTTC.

The rearrangement links TRBV11-2 to TRBJ2-5; TRBD1 agrees at 7 bases. CDR1 and CDR2 (germline): SGHAT, FQNNGV. The junction had 9 bases not matched to a gene; V was cut back by 4 bases and J by 1 base. The CDR3 is 16 residues long. The CDR3 protein is CASSYRQGAIQETQYF. In nucleotides, the CDR3 is TGTGCCAGCAGCTACCGACAGGGAGCCATCCAAGAGACCCAGTACTTC.